These T cell receptor beta chains were read from a single sample in a study of T-cell memory formation after mild COVID-19. TCRdb re-called the 5' RACE reads through MiXCR, storing one row per CDR3 protein. The top ten clones hold around 8.7% of a sample with over 350,000 distinct CDR3 sequences, 24% of them seen once. The specimen sequenced was PBMCs or a T cell subset sorted from them (not recorded which). These receptors were obtained from an adult woman who had mild COVID-19 (a few samples of this study predate the infection). Cell type and time point are not known. CDR3s include the opening cysteine and the closing phenylalanine or tryptophan. A D gene is named only where the DNA matches it firmly. Size is stated for part of the rows, as once, few or many counts, or as a class when the clone is expanded.

J gene: TRBJ2-5; D gene: TRBD2; clone size: NA; V gene: TRBV27; CDR3 protein: CASSRHRASGGETQYF; CDR3 DNA: TGTGCCAGCAGTCGCCACCGGGCTAGCGGGGGAGAGACCCAGTACTTC
J gene: TRBJ2-7; D gene: NA; clone size: few; V gene: TRBV12-3/TRBV12-4; CDR3 protein: CASSQVGKQYF; CDR3 DNA: TGTGCCAGCAGTCAAGTGGGCAAGCAGTACTTC
J gene: TRBJ2-3; D gene: TRBD2; clone size: NA; V gene: TRBV11-2; CDR3 protein: CASSLVRTSGKPDTQYF; CDR3 DNA: TGTGCCAGCAGCTTAGTTCGGACTAGCGGGAAACCAGATACGCAGTATTTT
J gene: TRBJ2-2; D gene: NA; clone size: NA; V gene: TRBV9; CDR3 protein: CASSARPQGNTGELFF; CDR3 DNA: TGTGCCAGCAGCGCCCGGCCACAGGGGAACACCGGGGAGCTGTTTTTT
J gene: TRBJ2-1; D gene: TRBD1; clone size: NA; V gene: TRBV15; CDR3 protein: CATSSDRVVFQNNEQFF; CDR3 DNA: TGTGCCACCAGCAGTGACAGGGTAGTATTTCAGAACAATGAGCAGTTCTTC
J gene: TRBJ2-7; D gene: NA; clone size: NA; V gene: TRBV7-9; CDR3 protein: CASRPIRGAYEQYF; CDR3 DNA: TGTGCCAGCAGGCCGATCAGGGGGGCCTACGAGCAGTACTTC
J gene: TRBJ1-1; D gene: NA; clone size: NA; V gene: TRBV29-1; CDR3 protein: CSGRENTEAFF; CDR3 DNA: TGCAGCGGGAGAGAGAACACTGAAGCTTTCTTT
J gene: TRBJ1-5; D gene: NA; clone size: few; V gene: TRBV12-3/TRBV12-4; CDR3 protein: CASRYGYSNQPQHF; CDR3 DNA: TGTGCCAGCCGGTACGGTTATAGCAATCAGCCCCAGCATTTT
J gene: TRBJ1-1; D gene: NA; clone size: NA; V gene: TRBV6-5; CDR3 protein: CASKVNTEAFF; CDR3 DNA: TGTGCCAGCAAGGTGAACACTGAAGCTTTCTTT
J gene: TRBJ2-1; D gene: TRBD2; clone size: NA; V gene: TRBV15; CDR3 protein: CATSRGAGGIDEQFF; CDR3 DNA: TGTGCCACCAGCAGAGGAGCGGGAGGTATCGATGAGCAGTTCTTC
J gene: TRBJ2-1; D gene: TRBD2; clone size: few; V gene: TRBV12-3/TRBV12-4; CDR3 protein: CASRAGGVNEQFF; CDR3 DNA: TGTGCCAGCAGGGCGGGAGGGGTGAATGAGCAGTTCTTC
J gene: TRBJ2-3; D gene: TRBD2; clone size: NA; V gene: TRBV7-3; CDR3 protein: CASTPGGGTDTQYF; CDR3 DNA: TGTGCCAGCACCCCCGGGGGGGGCACAGATACGCAGTATTTT
J gene: TRBJ2-3; D gene: TRBD2; clone size: few; V gene: TRBV20-1; CDR3 protein: CSAKRTSGSTDTQYF; CDR3 DNA: TGCAGTGCTAAAAGGACTAGCGGAAGCACAGATACGCAGTATTTT
J gene: TRBJ2-1; D gene: TRBD2; clone size: NA; V gene: TRBV3-1; CDR3 protein: CASSQVVPGLSGLNEQFF; CDR3 DNA: TGTGCCAGCAGCCAAGTTGTGCCGGGACTAAGCGGCCTTAATGAGCAGTTCTTC
J gene: TRBJ1-6; D gene: NA; clone size: few; V gene: TRBV25-1; CDR3 protein: CASSEGNSPLHF; CDR3 DNA: TGTGCCAGCAGTGAGGGGAATTCGCCCCTCCACTTT
J gene: TRBJ2-7; D gene: TRBD2; clone size: few; V gene: TRBV15; CDR3 protein: CATSRDWEGSEQYF; CDR3 DNA: TGTGCCACCAGCAGAGATTGGGAGGGTTCCGAGCAGTACTTC
J gene: TRBJ2-1; D gene: NA; clone size: few; V gene: TRBV29-1; CDR3 protein: CSVWGGSSYNEQFF; CDR3 DNA: TGCAGCGTCTGGGGTGGGAGCTCCTACAATGAGCAGTTCTTC
J gene: TRBJ2-5; D gene: NA; clone size: few; V gene: TRBV6-6; CDR3 protein: CASSYSGSEETQYF; CDR3 DNA: TGTGCCAGCAGTTACTCCGGGAGTGAAGAGACCCAGTACTTC
J gene: TRBJ2-7; D gene: NA; clone size: NA; V gene: TRBV9; CDR3 protein: CASSVGLGTYEQYF; CDR3 DNA: TGTGCCAGCAGCGTAGGGCTAGGCACCTACGAGCAGTACTTC
J gene: TRBJ2-1; D gene: TRBD2; clone size: few; V gene: TRBV9; CDR3 protein: CASSVAAGGSGYGYNEQFF; CDR3 DNA: TGTGCCAGCAGCGTAGCAGCGGGGGGATCAGGATACGGCTACAATGAGCAGTTCTTC
J gene: TRBJ2-1; D gene: NA; clone size: NA; V gene: TRBV3-1; CDR3 protein: CASSQDGSRAEQFF; CDR3 DNA: TGTGCCAGCAGCCAAGATGGGAGTAGGGCTGAGCAGTTCTTC
J gene: TRBJ2-7; D gene: NA; clone size: few; V gene: TRBV7-9; CDR3 protein: CASSLTPVGRNYEQYF; CDR3 DNA: TGTGCCAGCAGCTTAACCCCGGTTGGGCGGAATTACGAGCAGTACTTC
J gene: TRBJ2-7; D gene: TRBD2; clone size: few; V gene: TRBV11-1; CDR3 protein: CASSPQSTSGSLYEQYF; CDR3 DNA: TGTGCCAGCAGCCCACAGTCGACTAGCGGGAGTTTGTACGAGCAGTACTTC
J gene: TRBJ2-1; D gene: NA; clone size: NA; V gene: TRBV24-1; CDR3 protein: CATSDLGDPNEQFF; CDR3 DNA: TGTGCCACCAGTGATTTGGGGGACCCCAATGAGCAGTTCTTC
J gene: TRBJ2-5; D gene: NA; clone size: few; V gene: TRBV12-3/TRBV12-4; CDR3 protein: CASSSGGGGRQSYF; CDR3 DNA: TGTGCCAGCAGTTCGGGTGGCGGGGGCCGGCAGTCGTACTTC
J gene: TRBJ2-7; D gene: NA; clone size: NA; V gene: TRBV7-9; CDR3 protein: CASSSTGMGEQYF; CDR3 DNA: TGTGCCAGCAGCTCAACAGGGATGGGCGAGCAGTACTTC
J gene: TRBJ1-2; D gene: NA; clone size: NA; V gene: TRBV20-1; CDR3 protein: CSARVQGDGYTF; CDR3 DNA: TGCAGTGCTAGAGTTCAGGGTGATGGCTACACCTTC
J gene: TRBJ2-7; D gene: TRBD2; clone size: many; V gene: TRBV12-3/TRBV12-4; CDR3 protein: CASSLGGEVKVQYF; CDR3 DNA: TGTGCCAGCAGTTTGGGGGGGGAAGTAAAAGTGCAGTACTTC
J gene: TRBJ2-5; D gene: NA; clone size: once; V gene: TRBV11-3; CDR3 protein: CASSPRWQGRETQYF; CDR3 DNA: TGTGCCAGCAGCCCTAGATGGCAGGGACGGGAGACCCAGTACTTC
J gene: TRBJ2-5; D gene: TRBD2; clone size: few; V gene: TRBV3-1; CDR3 protein: CASSQVTSGEETQYF; CDR3 DNA: TGTGCCAGCAGCCAAGTGACTAGCGGAGAAGAGACCCAGTACTTC
J gene: TRBJ2-4; D gene: NA; clone size: few; V gene: TRBV10-3; CDR3 protein: CAISEEGDRPYF; CDR3 DNA: TGTGCCATCAGTGAGGAAGGCGACAGGCCGTACTTC
J gene: TRBJ1-2; D gene: NA; clone size: NA; V gene: TRBV10-3; CDR3 protein: CAISTARPGPYGYTF; CDR3 DNA: TGTGCCATCAGTACAGCCCGGCCCGGTCCCTATGGCTACACCTTC
J gene: TRBJ1-1; D gene: NA; clone size: NA; V gene: TRBV5-1; CDR3 protein: CASSQQGLREAFF; CDR3 DNA: TGCGCCAGCAGCCAACAGGGTTTGCGCGAAGCTTTCTTT
J gene: TRBJ2-6; D gene: NA; clone size: few; V gene: TRBV5-1; CDR3 protein: CASSWASGANVLTF; CDR3 DNA: TGCGCCAGCAGCTGGGCCTCTGGGGCCAACGTCCTGACTTTC
J gene: TRBJ2-7; D gene: NA; clone size: NA; V gene: TRBV29-1; CDR3 protein: CSGGSRGLNEQYF; CDR3 DNA: TGCAGCGGAGGATCCAGGGGATTGAACGAGCAGTACTTC
J gene: TRBJ2-6; D gene: NA; clone size: few; V gene: TRBV10-3; CDR3 protein: CAISQGAGANVLTF; CDR3 DNA: TGTGCCATCAGTCAGGGTGCTGGGGCCAACGTCCTGACTTTC
J gene: TRBJ2-7; D gene: TRBD2; clone size: few; V gene: TRBV7-9; CDR3 protein: CASSMGLAESYEQYF; CDR3 DNA: TGTGCCAGCAGCATGGGACTAGCGGAAAGCTACGAGCAGTACTTC
J gene: TRBJ2-1; D gene: NA; clone size: NA; V gene: TRBV27; CDR3 protein: CASSRGTVSYNEQFF; CDR3 DNA: TGTGCCAGCAGTAGGGGGACGGTATCCTACAATGAGCAGTTCTTC
J gene: TRBJ1-5; D gene: NA; clone size: few; V gene: TRBV15; CDR3 protein: CATSREGGQGGQPQHF; CDR3 DNA: TGTGCCACCAGCAGAGAGGGCGGCCAGGGAGGGCAGCCCCAGCATTTT
J gene: TRBJ1-3; D gene: TRBD1; clone size: NA; V gene: TRBV6-1; CDR3 protein: CASDTGGTGNTIYF; CDR3 DNA: TGTGCCAGCGATACAGGGGGCACTGGAAACACCATATATTTT
J gene: TRBJ1-1; D gene: NA; clone size: few; V gene: TRBV5-1; CDR3 protein: CASSLDMTEAFF; CDR3 DNA: TGCGCCAGCAGCTTGGACATGACGGAAGCTTTCTTT
J gene: TRBJ1-2; D gene: TRBD1; clone size: NA; V gene: TRBV5-1; CDR3 protein: CASSAGQAGYTF; CDR3 DNA: TGCGCCAGCAGCGCGGGACAGGCTGGCTACACCTTC
J gene: TRBJ2-5; D gene: TRBD2; clone size: NA; V gene: TRBV12-3/TRBV12-4; CDR3 protein: CASRPSGGEETQYF; CDR3 DNA: TGTGCCAGCAGACCTAGCGGGGGGGAAGAGACCCAGTACTTC
J gene: TRBJ2-2; D gene: TRBD2; clone size: NA; V gene: TRBV3-1; CDR3 protein: CASSAGLAGTGELFF; CDR3 DNA: TGTGCCAGCAGCGCGGGACTAGCGGGGACCGGGGAGCTGTTTTTT
J gene: TRBJ2-5; D gene: TRBD1; clone size: many; V gene: TRBV12-3/TRBV12-4; CDR3 protein: CASSYAGTGGKTQYF; CDR3 DNA: TGTGCCAGCAGTTACGCCGGGACAGGGGGCAAGACCCAGTACTTC
J gene: TRBJ2-3; D gene: TRBD1; clone size: few; V gene: TRBV11-3; CDR3 protein: CASSHWTGPTDTQYF; CDR3 DNA: TGTGCCAGCAGCCACTGGACAGGGCCCACAGATACGCAGTATTTT
J gene: TRBJ2-7; D gene: NA; clone size: NA; V gene: TRBV10-2; CDR3 protein: CASSGGLYEQYF; CDR3 DNA: TGCGCCAGCAGCGGGGGCCTCTACGAGCAGTACTTC
J gene: TRBJ2-7; D gene: TRBD1; clone size: NA; V gene: TRBV6-5; CDR3 protein: CASSYTGQGATQYF; CDR3 DNA: TGTGCCAGCAGTTACACCGGACAGGGGGCGACGCAGTACTTC
J gene: TRBJ1-6; D gene: NA; clone size: few; V gene: TRBV20-1; CDR3 protein: CSARARSGPGSYNSPLHF; CDR3 DNA: TGCAGTGCTAGAGCCCGATCGGGGCCCGGTTCCTATAATTCACCCCTCCACTTT
J gene: TRBJ1-2; D gene: TRBD1; clone size: NA; V gene: TRBV5-6; CDR3 protein: CASSPRGGFNGYTF; CDR3 DNA: TGTGCCAGCAGCCCCAGGGGGGGCTTTAATGGCTACACCTTC
J gene: TRBJ2-1; D gene: NA; clone size: NA; V gene: TRBV9; CDR3 protein: CASSVASDSYNEQFF; CDR3 DNA: TGTGCCAGCAGCGTAGCTAGCGACTCCTACAATGAGCAGTTCTTC
J gene: TRBJ1-2; D gene: NA; clone size: few; V gene: TRBV20-1; CDR3 protein: CSARRGNVNNYGYTF; CDR3 DNA: TGCAGTGCTAGACGGGGGAATGTGAATAACTATGGCTACACCTTC
J gene: TRBJ2-1; D gene: NA; clone size: NA; V gene: TRBV20-1; CDR3 protein: CSARRQQSSYNEQFF; CDR3 DNA: TGCAGTGCTAGAAGACAGCAAAGCTCCTACAATGAGCAGTTCTTC
J gene: TRBJ2-2; D gene: NA; clone size: few; V gene: TRBV30; CDR3 protein: CAWSVPGTLSTGELFF; CDR3 DNA: TGTGCCTGGAGTGTACCTGGGACTCTATCCACCGGGGAGCTGTTTTTT
J gene: TRBJ2-3; D gene: NA; clone size: many; V gene: TRBV5-1; CDR3 protein: CASSPGQTDTQYF; CDR3 DNA: TGCGCCAGCAGTCCTGGACAGACAGATACGCAGTATTTT
J gene: TRBJ2-3; D gene: TRBD2; clone size: few; V gene: TRBV9; CDR3 protein: CASSVAGTSTDTQYF; CDR3 DNA: TGTGCCAGCAGCGTAGCCGGGACTAGTACAGATACGCAGTATTTT
J gene: TRBJ1-5; D gene: NA; clone size: few; V gene: TRBV3-1; CDR3 protein: CASSLMTDQPQHF; CDR3 DNA: TGTGCCAGCAGCCTCATGACAGATCAGCCCCAGCATTTT
J gene: TRBJ2-3; D gene: NA; clone size: few; V gene: TRBV21-1; CDR3 protein: CASSLPRNRKETDTQYF; CDR3 DNA: TGTGCCAGCAGCCTCCCTCGTAACCGGAAGGAAACAGATACGCAGTATTTT